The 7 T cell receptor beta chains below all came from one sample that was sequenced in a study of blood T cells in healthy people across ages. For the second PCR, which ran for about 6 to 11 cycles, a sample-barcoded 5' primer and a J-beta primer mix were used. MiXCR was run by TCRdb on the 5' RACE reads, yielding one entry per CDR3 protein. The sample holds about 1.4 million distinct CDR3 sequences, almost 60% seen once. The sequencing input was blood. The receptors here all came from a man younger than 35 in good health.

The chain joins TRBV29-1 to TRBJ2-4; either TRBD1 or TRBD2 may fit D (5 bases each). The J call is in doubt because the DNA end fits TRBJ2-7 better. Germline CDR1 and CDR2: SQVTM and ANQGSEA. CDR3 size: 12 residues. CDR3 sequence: CSVVGDPCEQYF. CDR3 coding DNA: TGCAGCGTTGTAGGGGACCCCTGCGAGCAGTACTTC.

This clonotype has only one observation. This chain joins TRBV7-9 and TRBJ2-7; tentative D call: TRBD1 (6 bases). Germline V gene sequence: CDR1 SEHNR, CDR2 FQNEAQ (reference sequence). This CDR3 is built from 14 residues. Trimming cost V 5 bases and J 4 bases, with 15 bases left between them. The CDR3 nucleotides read TGTGCCAGCAGCCCCCCCGGAGACAGGTACGAGCAGTACTTC. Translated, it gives CASSPPGDRYEQYF. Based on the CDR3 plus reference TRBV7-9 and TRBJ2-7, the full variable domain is DTGVSQNPRHKITKRGQNVTFRCDPISEHNRLYWYRQTLGQGPEFLTYFQNEAQLEKSRLLSDRFSAERPKGSFSTLEIQRTEQGDSAMYLCASSPPGDRYEQYFGPGTRLTVT.

DNA for the CDR3: TGTGCCAGCAGTCAGGGAGTTACTACTTCAACTAATGAAAAACTGTTTTTT. As protein: CASSQGVTTSTNEKLFF. V usage is TRBV25-1 and J usage is TRBJ1-4, with D possibly TRBD1 on 5 matching bases. Trimming removed 5 bases at V and 0 bases at J, with 16 bases between. The CDR3 has 17 residues. Germline CDR1 and CDR2: MGHDK and SYGVNS.

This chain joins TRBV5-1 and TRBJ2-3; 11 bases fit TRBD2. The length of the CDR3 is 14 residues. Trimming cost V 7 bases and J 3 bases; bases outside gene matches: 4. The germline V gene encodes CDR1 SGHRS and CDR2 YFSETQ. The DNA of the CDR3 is TGCGCCAGCCATACTAGCGGGGGAACAGATACGCAGTATTTT. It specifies CASHTSGGTDTQYF. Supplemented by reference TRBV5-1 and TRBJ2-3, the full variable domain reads KAGVTQTPRYLIKTRGQQVTLSCSPISGHRSVSWYQQTPGQGLQFLFEYFSETQRNKGNFPGRFSGRQFSNSRSEMNVSTLELGDSALYLCASHTSGGTDTQYFGPGTRLTVL.

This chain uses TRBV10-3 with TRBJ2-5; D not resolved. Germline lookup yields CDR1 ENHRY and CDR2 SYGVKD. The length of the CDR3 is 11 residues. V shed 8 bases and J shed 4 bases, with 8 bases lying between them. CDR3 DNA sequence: TGTGCCATCGGGATTACAGAGACCCAGTACTTC. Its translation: CAIGITETQYF.

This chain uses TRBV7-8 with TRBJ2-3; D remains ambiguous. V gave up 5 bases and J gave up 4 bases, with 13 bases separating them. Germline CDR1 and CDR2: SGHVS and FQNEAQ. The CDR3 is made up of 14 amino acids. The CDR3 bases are TGTGCCAGCAGCCCAACCGCGACCGCAGATACGCAGTATTTT. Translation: CASSPTATADTQYF.

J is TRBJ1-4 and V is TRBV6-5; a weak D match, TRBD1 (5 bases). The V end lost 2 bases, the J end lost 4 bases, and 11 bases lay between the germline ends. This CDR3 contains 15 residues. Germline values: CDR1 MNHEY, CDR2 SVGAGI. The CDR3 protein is CASSYRAGGNEKLFF. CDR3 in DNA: TGTGCCAGCAGTTACCGTGCGGGGGGTAATGAAAAACTGTTTTTT.